The 32 T cell receptor beta chains listed next were all sequenced from one sample in a study of human T cells and chemical hapten exposure. Time point in this sample: pre-sensitization, week 0. The treatment is: therapeutic diphenylcyclopropenone sensitization with weekly scalp DPC. Using its own MiXCR run on the RACE reads, TCRdb lists one record per CDR3 protein. The sample lists under 400,000 distinct CDR3 sequences, 4.5% to 6% occurring once. Sequenced here: whole blood, sampled in connection with sensitization to the hapten diphenylcyclopropenone (DPC). All receptors come from a woman between 50 and 59 years old with alopecia areata. Some clones in this sample may be carry-over from other donors' samples.

This clonotype came up many times. The chain joins TRBV4-2 to TRBJ2-3, with 12 bases fitting TRBD2. V was pared by 0 bases and J by 6 bases, with 7 bases of the junction left unmatched. The CDR3 has 17 amino acids. Germline V lookup: CDR1 LGHNA, CDR2 YNFKEQ. This CDR3 reads CASSQETSGGHGDTQYF. In nucleotides, the CDR3 is TGTGCCAGCAGCCAAGAGACTAGCGGGGGCCACGGGGATACGCAGTATTTT.

This clonotype has a count of ten or more. V gene TRBV29-1 combines with J gene TRBJ1-1; TRBD1 matches at 8 bases. The trim removed 6 bases at V and 6 bases at J, leaving 18 bases unmatched. Germline V CDR1 and CDR2: SQVTM, ANQGSEA. The length of the CDR3 is 16 residues. CDR3 DNA sequence: TGCAGCGTCCACCCCTGGGGAGGGCAGGGGGCTTCTGAAGCTTTCTTT. Translating gives CSVHPWGGQGASEAFF.

This clonotype has more than one count but fewer than ten. This chain connects TRBV20-1 to TRBJ1-5; D perhaps matches TRBD1 (6 bases). V lost 3 bases and J lost 9, with 18 bases in between. This CDR3 has 14 residues. The germline V gene encodes CDR1 DFQATT and CDR2 SNEGSKA (reference sequence). CDR3 sequence reads: CSAREQGPGLPQHF. In DNA, the CDR3 is TGCAGTGCTAGGGAACAGGGCCCCGGTTTGCCCCAGCATTTT.

This clonotype was detected only a few times. The chain links TRBV4-3 to TRBJ1-2; no firm D call. Germline V gene lookup returns CDR1 LGHNA and CDR2 YSLEER. V lost 0 bases and J lost 8, with 10 bases in between. The CDR3 totals 13 residues. For the CDR3, the DNA is TGCGCCAGCAGCCAAGATCAAGTGGGCGGCTACACCTTC. Translation: CASSQDQVGGYTF.

DNA of the CDR3: TGTGCCAGCAGTTTTACGGCGTCCGCAGGGCGGCGAGAGCAGTTCTTC. As protein: CASSFTASAGRREQFF. The rearrangement uses TRBV28 and TRBJ2-1; D possibly corresponds to TRBD1 (5 bases). This CDR3 spans 16 amino acids. Germline V CDR1 and CDR2: MDHEN, SYDVKM. The V and J ends lost 3 bases and 10 bases respectively, with 22 bases between them. Based on the CDR3 plus reference TRBV28 and TRBJ2-1, the full variable domain is DVKVTQSSRYLVKRTGEKVFLECVQDMDHENMFWYRQDPGLGLRLIYFSYDVKMKEKGDIPEGYSVSREKKERFSLILESASTNQTSMYLCASSFTASAGRREQFFGPGTRLTVL.

This clonotype was counted between two and nine times. J is TRBJ2-7 and V is TRBV12-3 or TRBV12-4, with D uncertain. Trimming cost V 6 bases and J 7 bases, with 10 bases left between them. The CDR3 covers 11 residues. CDR3 in DNA: TGTGCCAGCAGCCCGGGTCGGGAGCAGTACTTC. It encodes CASSPGREQYF.

This clonotype was observed a few times. This rearrangement joins TRBV9 to TRBJ2-7, with 8 bases lining up with TRBD1. Looked up from germline, CDR1 is SGDLS and CDR2 is YYNGEE. The CDR3 totals 14 residues. With V trimmed by 2 bases and J by 5 bases, 6 bases remained unmatched. The CDR3 here is CASSVGGQGDEQYF. The CDR3 region has the DNA TGTGCCAGCAGCGTTGGAGGACAGGGTGACGAGCAGTACTTC.

On this clonotype itself: Given a much more abundant clone one base away, this may be a read error. This chain joins TRBV20-1 and TRBJ2-7; tentatively, D is TRBD1 or TRBD2 (5 bases each). CDR3 length: 14 residues. From germline, CDR1 is DFQATT and CDR2 SNEGSKA (reference sequence). The CDR3 DNA reads TGCAGTACTAGACTACAGGCTATCCCCTACGAGCAGTACTTC. Its translation: CSTRLQAIPYEQYF.

As DNA, the CDR3 is TGTGCCACCAGTGAGGGCGGGACGCGCGCCTCCTACGAGCAGTACTTC. Translating gives CATSEGGTRASYEQYF. This chain joins TRBV24-1 and TRBJ2-7; perhaps TRBD2 as D (6 bases). Trimming left V 4 bases short and J 0 bases short, with 15 bases between. The CDR3 loop spans 16 amino acids. The germline CDR1 and CDR2 sequences are KGHDR and SFDVKD.

The J gene is TRBJ2-7, the V gene TRBV4-2; TRBD2 might be the D (6 bases). Germline-derived CDR1 and CDR2 are LGHNA and YNFKEQ. V shed 1 base and J shed 2 bases, with 9 bases lying between them. The CDR3 covers 14 residues. The CDR3 region has the DNA TGTGCCAGCAGCCAAGCTAGCGCCGCCTACGAGCAGTACTTC. It encodes CASSQASAAYEQYF.

The chain joins TRBV12-3 or TRBV12-4 to TRBJ1-1; weak D call: TRBD1 (5 bases). The V end was cut by 2 bases, the J end by 5 bases, with 12 bases between. CDR3 length: 14 residues. CDR3 DNA sequence: TGTGCCAGCAGTTTAACAGGCCCGAGGACTGAAGCTTTCTTT. Translated, it gives CASSLTGPRTEAFF.

This clonotype has a handful of counts. The rearrangement joins TRBV13 to TRBJ2-7; TRBD2 matches 7 bases. The CDR3 covers 14 residues. Trimming cost V 2 bases and J 4 bases; bases outside gene matches: 5. Per the germline V gene, CDR1 is PRHDT and CDR2 is FYEKMQ (reference sequence). In DNA form, the CDR3 reads TGTGCCAGCAGCTTAAGGACTAGAACTTACGAGCAGTACTTC. Protein sequence: CASSLRTRTYEQYF.

There are many counts of this clonotype. CDR3 amino acids: CASSYDGSSYNEQFF. The CDR3 coding sequence is TGTGCCAGCAGCTACGACGGGAGCTCCTACAATGAGCAGTTCTTC. The rearrangement uses TRBV3-1 and TRBJ2-1; maybe TRBD2 (6 bases). V shed 5 bases and J shed 0 bases, with 11 bases lying between them. Per germline, CDR1 LGHDT and CDR2 YNNKEL (reference sequence). The CDR3 consists of 15 residues.

The sample holds many counts of this clonotype. The chain employs TRBV13 and TRBJ2-7; the D gene is possibly TRBD1 (5 bases). The ends were cut back, 6 bases at V and 7 bases at J, with 16 bases in the middle. This CDR3 has 13 residues. Per the germline V gene, CDR1 is PRHDT and CDR2 is FYEKMQ (reference sequence). Here the CDR3 DNA reads TGTGCCAGCAGACCTCAGGGTTCTCGGGAGCAGTACTTC. Translated, it gives CASRPQGSREQYF.

There are many counts of this clonotype. The CDR3 is CASSLDRVEDTQYF. For the CDR3, the DNA is TGTGCCAGCAGTTTAGACAGGGTTGAAGATACGCAGTATTTT. V usage is TRBV27 and J usage is TRBJ2-3; 7 bases agree with TRBD1. Germline CDR1 MNHEY, CDR2 SMNVEV (reference sequence). J lost 5 bases, V lost 2 bases, and 4 bases had no gene match. This CDR3 spans 14 amino acids.

The sample holds many counts of this clonotype. The chain joins TRBV7-9 to TRBJ2-7; 8 nucleotides line up with TRBD2. The V gene's germline CDR1 is SEHNR and CDR2 FQNEAQ (reference sequence). V was pared by 1 base and J by 5 bases, with 7 bases of the junction left unmatched. This CDR3 comprises 15 residues. CDR3 bases: TGTGCCAGCAGCTTAGGACTAGCGTTTCGGGACGAGCAGTACTTC. Protein: CASSLGLAFRDEQYF.

The chain joins TRBV18 to TRBJ1-1; TRBD1 is a possible D gene (5 bases). V dropped 6 bases and J dropped 3 bases, with 14 bases sitting between them. Germline CDR1 KGHSH, CDR2 LQKENI. The CDR3 has 14 amino acids. CDR3 sequence (DNA): TGTGCCAGCTCTCCTCGCCCGGGGGACACTGAAGCTTTCTTT. Amino acid sequence: CASSPRPGDTEAFF.

Ten or more counts support this clonotype. CDR3 sequence: CASSLRFGVETQYF. In nucleotides, the CDR3 is TGTGCCAGCAGCTTGAGGTTCGGAGTTGAGACCCAGTACTTC. The chain employs TRBV7-2 and TRBJ2-5; D remains ambiguous. V lost 3 bases to trimming and J lost 5 bases, with 13 bases between them. Per the germline V gene, CDR1 is SGHTA and CDR2 is FQGNSA. The CDR3 is 14 amino acids.

This clonotype was recorded many times. The chain's CDR3 is CASEDRVHGEQYF. In DNA form, the CDR3 reads TGTGCCAGCGAAGACAGGGTCCATGGAGAGCAGTACTTC. The chain recombines TRBV6-2 or TRBV6-3 with TRBJ2-7; 7 nucleotides agree with TRBD1. This CDR3 has 13 residues. Germline CDR1 and CDR2: MNHEY and SVGEGT. V shed 8 bases, J shed 7 bases, and the junction held 11 bases outside the gene matches.

This clonotype was detected ten times or more. The rearrangement joins TRBV12-3 or TRBV12-4 to TRBJ1-4; 7 nucleotides match TRBD1. CDR3 length: 15 residues. V lost 6 bases, J lost 1 base, and 5 bases stayed unmatched. CDR3 in amino acids: CASRRGTVTNEKLFF. As DNA, the CDR3 is TGTGCCAGCAGGCGGGGGACAGTAACTAATGAAAAACTGTTTTTT.

Points on this clonotype: Since no conserved phenylalanine or tryptophan closes the CDR3, a read error is the likely cause. The DNA is left out, because the CDR3 cannot be placed on it with certainty; the CDR3 is given as TCRdb lists it. The genes are TRBV2 and TRBJ1-2; TRBD1, the table's D call, was not compared with the DNA. Ends included, the CDR3 has 10 residues. Germline CDR1 SNHLY, CDR2 FYNNEI. The CDR3 loop is CATDLDPLGN.

This clonotype was seen more than once but under ten times. This chain links TRBV12-5 with TRBJ2-3; tentatively, D is TRBD2 (5 bases). This CDR3 spans 16 amino acids. Trimming took off 0 bases at V and 0 bases at J, with 10 bases between the two ends. From germline, CDR1 is LGHNT and CDR2 FRNRAP. DNA of the CDR3: TGTGCTAGTGGTTTGGTACTGGGAGCTAGCACAGATACGCAGTATTTT. Amino acids: CASGLVLGASTDTQYF.

Many counts were recorded for this clonotype. The rearrangement uses TRBV6-2 or TRBV6-3 and TRBJ2-7; TRBD1 is a possible D gene (5 bases). This CDR3 is built from 13 residues. CDR1 and CDR2 (germline): MNHEY, SVGEGT. V lost 2 bases and J lost 6, with 11 bases in between. The CDR3 DNA reads TGTGCCAGCAGTTACGCAGGGAACGGCGAGCAGTACTTC. Translated, it gives CASSYAGNGEQYF.

This chain joins TRBV10-3 and TRBJ1-3; D call uncertain. Trimming took 6 bases from V and 2 from J, leaving 5 bases between them. The CDR3 totals 12 residues. The germline CDR1 and CDR2 sequences are ENHRY and SYGVKD. CDR3 protein: CAIRTAGNTIYF. The CDR3 nucleotides read TGTGCCATCAGGACGGCTGGAAACACCATATATTTT.

The V gene is TRBV7-9, the J gene TRBJ1-1; TRBD1 matches 9 bases. In germline, CDR1 is SEHNR, CDR2 FQNEAQ (reference sequence). Germline trimming cut 5 bases from V and 3 bases from J; bases unmatched to any gene: 7. This CDR3 has 15 amino acids. The CDR3 bases are TGTGCCAGCAGCCAGATGGACAGGGGTGACACTGAAGCTTTCTTT. Translation gives CASSQMDRGDTEAFF. The full variable domain, its missing parts supplied by reference TRBV7-9 and TRBJ1-1, is DTGVSQNPRHKITKRGQNVTFRCDPISEHNRLYWYRQTLGQGPEFLTYFQNEAQLEKSRLLSDRFSAERPKGSFSTLEIQRTEQGDSAMYLCASSQMDRGDTEAFFGQGTRLTVV.

This clonotype was observed a few times. The chain recombines TRBV7-9 with TRBJ1-1; TRBD1 might be the D (6 bases). CDR3 size: 12 residues. The germline CDR1 and CDR2 sequences are SEHNR and FQNEAQ (reference sequence). Trimming took 8 bases from V and 4 from J, leaving 11 bases between them. The DNA of the CDR3 is TGTGCCAGCCAAAGGGGGGGCACTGAAGCTTTCTTT. Protein sequence: CASQRGGTEAFF.

J is TRBJ1-5 and V is TRBV12-3 or TRBV12-4, with D maybe TRBD1 (6 bases). This CDR3 has 14 amino acids. V was shortened by 5 bases and J by 5 bases, with 13 bases between the two germline ends. DNA of the CDR3: TGTGCCAGCAGTCTCCAGAGGGGGGATCAGCCCCAGCATTTT. It codes for CASSLQRGDQPQHF.

CDR3: CASSTRTSAPYNEQFF. The DNA for the CDR3 is TGTGCCAGCTCAACTCGGACTAGCGCACCCTACAATGAGCAGTTCTTC. The rearrangement links TRBV18 to TRBJ2-1; 9 bases match TRBD2. The germline CDR1 and CDR2 sequences are KGHSH and LQKENI. Losses at the gene ends were 5 bases for V and 2 bases for J; bases not matched to a gene: 7. There are 16 residues in the CDR3.

This clonotype was found many times. The rearrangement joins TRBV3-1 to TRBJ1-6; no reliable D call. CDR3 size: 16 residues. CDR1 LGHDT and CDR2 YNNKEL come from the germline V gene (reference sequence). V was trimmed by 0 bases and J by 10 bases, leaving 16 bases between them. CDR3 nucleotides: TGTGCCAGCAGCCAAGATCCGTCCGGCCGGCGGTCACCCCTCCACTTT. Protein sequence: CASSQDPSGRRSPLHF.

This clonotype was picked up many times. The V gene is TRBV7-6, the J gene TRBJ2-7; 7 positions match TRBD1. Germline V gene sequence: CDR1 SGHVS, CDR2 FNYEAQ. J gave up 10 bases and V 2 bases, and 17 bases lay outside the gene matches. The CDR3 is 16 amino acids. The CDR3 coding sequence is TGTGCCAGCAGCTTAAACCCCGGGACAGCCGCTGGGGAACAGTACTTC. Encoded protein: CASSLNPGTAAGEQYF.

This clonotype was counted at least ten times. The junction differs from germline at one of its ends, possibly a read error. V is TRBV19 and J is TRBJ2-1, with 7 bases lining up with TRBD1. The CDR3 has 13 residues. CDR1 is LNHDA and CDR2 is SQIVND in the germline V gene (reference sequence). The CDR3 protein is CASRGDVRDRDIF. In nucleotides, the CDR3 is TGTGCCAGCAGAGGGGACGTACGAGACAGGGACATATTC.

The sample holds many counts of this clonotype. The rearrangement joins TRBV10-3 to TRBJ2-1; 10 bases fit TRBD2. The germline gives CDR1 ENHRY, CDR2 SYGVKD. The CDR3 is 16 residues long. The V and J ends lost 6 bases and 9 bases, in that order; junction bases with no gene match: 14. In nucleotides, the CDR3 is TGTGCCATCAGGGACAATCTAGCGGGAGAAGGGGGTGAGCAGTTCTTC. Encoded protein: CAIRDNLAGEGGEQFF.